The T cell receptor beta chain under discussion was sequenced for a study of human T cells and chemical hapten exposure. Study overall: For sensitization, 2% DPC was applied to an approximately 2 cm by approximately 2 cm patch of upper inner arm skin. Scalp application of diphenylcyclopropenone was performed weekly in patients across the entire approximately 25-week study. Study-wide results and caveats: Given that the donors had alopecia, their immune response may differ from that seen in healthy people.

TCRdb reprocessed the RACE reads via MiXCR and lists one record per CDR3 protein. The data show about 53,000 distinct CDR3 sequences, more than 7.5% seen once. V lost 5 bases and J lost 7; bases outside the gene matches: 3. Germline values: CDR1 MNHNY, CDR2 SVGAGI (reference sequence). The CDR3 is 13 residues long. With respect to this clonotype: Its antigen is as yet unknown.

Time point in this sample: pre-sensitization, week 0. The treatment denotes: therapeutic diphenylcyclopropenone sensitization with weekly scalp DPC. The template was total RNA from unfractionated whole blood. The input for sequencing was whole blood, taken in connection with sensitization to the hapten diphenylcyclopropenone (DPC). The chain carries TRBV6-6 and TRBJ2-1, with TRBD2 matching 9 bases. The source of this sequence is a man aged 40-49 years with alopecia areata. Some clones in this sample may be carry-over from other donors' samples. CDR3 region: CASSGTSMNEQFF. The CDR3 DNA sequence: TGTGCCAGCAGTGGGACTAGCATGAATGAGCAGTTCTTC.